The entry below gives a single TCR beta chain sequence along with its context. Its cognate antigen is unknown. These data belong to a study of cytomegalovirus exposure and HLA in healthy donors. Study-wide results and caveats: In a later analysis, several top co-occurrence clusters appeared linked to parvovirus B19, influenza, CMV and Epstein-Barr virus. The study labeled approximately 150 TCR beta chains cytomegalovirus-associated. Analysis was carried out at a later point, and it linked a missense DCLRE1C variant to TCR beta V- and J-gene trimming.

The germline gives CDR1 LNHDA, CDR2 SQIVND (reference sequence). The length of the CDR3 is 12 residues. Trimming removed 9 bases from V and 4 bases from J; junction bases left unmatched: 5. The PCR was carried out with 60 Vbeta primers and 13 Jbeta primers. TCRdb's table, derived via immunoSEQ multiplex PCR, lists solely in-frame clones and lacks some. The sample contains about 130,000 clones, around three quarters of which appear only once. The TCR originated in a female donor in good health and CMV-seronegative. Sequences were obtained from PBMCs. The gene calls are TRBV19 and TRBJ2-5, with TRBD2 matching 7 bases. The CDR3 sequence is CASSSGGETQYF. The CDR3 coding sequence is TGTGCCAGCAGTTCGGGGGGAGAGACCCAGTACTTC.